The 23 T cell receptor beta chains given below trace back to one sample, sequenced in a study of shared clonotypes between healthy human individuals. Some clones are missing from TCRdb's copy, which holds only in-frame ones; the method was immunoSEQ multiplex PCR. The data show some 1.5 million clones, with about 98% seen just once and about 0.42% held by the top ten. The sequencing sample was made of naive CD4+ T cells sorted from blood. The subset is: CD45RA+ positively selected. These TCRs come from a man aged 25 to 40 in good health.

A remark on this clone: The sample contains more than one DNA sequence encoding this CDR3. The rearrangement joins TRBV2 to TRBJ2-7; D gene unclear. V lost 3 bases, J lost 0 bases, and 6 bases lay in between. Germline assignment: CDR1 SNHLY and CDR2 FYNNEI. The CDR3 covers 13 residues. The CDR3 DNA reads TGTGCCAGCAGTGAGTCGCTCTCCTACGAGCAGTACTTC. This gives the protein CASSESLSYEQYF. The whole variable domain, remainder taken from reference TRBV2 and TRBJ2-7, is EPEVTQTPSHQVTQMGQEVILRCVPISNHLYFYWYRQILGQKVEFLVSFYNNEISEKSEIFDDQFSVERPDGSNFTLKIRSTKLEDSAMYFCASSESLSYEQYFGPGTRLTVT.

In its sample, this clone was seen once. This chain connects TRBV7-2 to TRBJ2-3; 9 bases match TRBD1. Germline V CDR1 and CDR2: SGHTA, FQGNSA. The CDR3 extends over 16 amino acids. With V trimmed by 1 base and J by 8 bases, 10 bases remained unmatched. The CDR3 protein is CASSLEQGARFGTQYF. CDR3 DNA: TGTGCCAGCAGCTTAGAACAGGGGGCGCGGTTTGGTACGCAGTATTTT.

This clone was detected once. This rearrangement joins TRBV27 to TRBJ1-1; D unresolved. Germline loops: CDR1 MNHEY, CDR2 SMNVEV (reference sequence). Trimming left V 3 bases short and J 5 bases short, with 13 bases between. The CDR3 spans 14 residues. The CDR3 protein is CASSFLGGGTEAFF. The CDR3 DNA follows: TGTGCCAGCAGTTTCCTGGGAGGCGGAACTGAAGCTTTCTTT.

The chain is built from TRBV5-8 and TRBJ2-5; D not resolved. The CDR3 consists of 11 residues. Trimming pared 3 bases from V and 4 bases from J, leaving 4 bases between. CDR1 is SGHTS, CDR2 YDEGEE, per germline. CDR3 bases: TGTGCCAGCAGCTACCGAGAGACCCAGTACTTC. Protein sequence: CASSYRETQYF.

The rearrangement links TRBV5-4 to TRBJ1-1; D is perhaps TRBD1 (5 bases). The CDR3 is 14 residues long. Trimming took off 4 bases at V and 1 base at J, with 11 bases between the two ends. Germline assignment: CDR1 SGHNT and CDR2 YYREEE (reference sequence). The CDR3 region is CASSQGLGNTEAFF. CDR3 DNA sequence: TGTGCCAGCAGCCAGGGACTGGGGAACACTGAAGCTTTCTTT.

The V gene is TRBV18, the J gene TRBJ2-5, with D unresolved. Germline CDR1 is KGHSH and CDR2 is LQKENI. V gave up 4 bases and J gave up 2 bases, with 8 bases separating them. This CDR3 is 13 amino acids long. The CDR3 bases are TGTGCCAGCTCACGTGGTCAGCAAGAGACCCAGTACTTC. As protein: CASSRGQQETQYF.

The chain employs TRBV5-1 and TRBJ1-3; D is unresolved. Germline V gives CDR1 SGHRS, CDR2 YFSETQ. The CDR3 length is 13 residues. Trimming took off 4 bases at V and 8 bases at J, with 13 bases between the two ends. As DNA, the CDR3 is TGCGCCAGCAGCGGCGGGGTCGGAGACACCATATATTTT. This translates into CASSGGVGDTIYF.

This rearrangement joins TRBV6-1 to TRBJ2-2; D is unresolved. The CDR3 is 17 residues long. Germline-derived CDR1 and CDR2 are MNHNS and SASEGT. V lost 4 bases and J 4 bases, leaving 19 bases between the germline ends. CDR3 residues: CASSVGHPGRLTGELFF. CDR3 nucleotide sequence: TGTGCCAGCAGTGTAGGCCATCCGGGCCGTCTCACCGGGGAGCTGTTTTTT.

The gene calls are TRBV5-1 and TRBJ1-2, with D perhaps matching TRBD1 (6 bases). V gave up 0 bases and J gave up 0 bases, with 15 bases separating them. CDR3 length equals 17 residues. Germline assignment: CDR1 SGHRS and CDR2 YFSETQ. The CDR3: CASSLAPRQAANYGYTF. The CDR3 DNA reads TGCGCCAGCAGCTTGGCCCCCAGACAGGCAGCTAACTATGGCTACACCTTC.

The chain joins TRBV1 to TRBJ2-6; TRBD1 is the table's D call, not checked against the DNA. TRBV1 corresponds to a pseudogene. CDR3 length: 17 residues. The CDR3 DNA is TGCACCAGCAGGGGCACACGTGCACAAAGTCGGGCCAACGTCCTGACTTTC. It is translated as CTSRGTRAQSRANVLTF.

This sequence joins TRBV18 and TRBJ2-5; no clear D gene. Trimming shortened V by 5 bases and J by 0 bases, and 10 bases separated the two germline ends. Germline-derived CDR1 and CDR2 are KGHSH and LQKENI. This CDR3 is 14 amino acids long. The CDR3 DNA reads as TGTGCCAGCTCATACAGACAAGACCAAGAGACCCAGTACTTC. Its protein product is CASSYRQDQETQYF.

This clone has a single count. The chain is built from TRBV7-9 and TRBJ1-1; D remains ambiguous. The CDR3 is 14 amino acids. Germline-derived CDR1 and CDR2 are SEHNR and FQNEAQ (reference sequence). V shed 3 bases and J shed 3 bases, with 11 bases lying between them. The CDR3 sequence is CASSLDGLHTEAFF. CDR3 sequence (DNA): TGTGCCAGCAGCTTGGACGGGTTACACACTGAAGCTTTCTTT. The entire variable domain, with the rest obtained from reference TRBV7-9 and TRBJ1-1, is as follows: DTGVSQNPRHKITKRGQNVTFRCDPISEHNRLYWYRQTLGQGPEFLTYFQNEAQLEKSRLLSDRFSAERPKGSFSTLEIQRTEQGDSAMYLCASSLDGLHTEAFFGQGTRLTVV.

This chain uses TRBV18 with TRBJ2-4; D might be TRBD1 (6 bases). The CDR3 is 13 residues long. Germline values: CDR1 KGHSH, CDR2 LQKENI. V was cut by 2 bases and J by 7 bases, with 9 bases left in between. The CDR3 bases are TGTGCCAGCTCACCAGGGGGCTCCAACATTCAGTACTTC. This codes for CASSPGGSNIQYF.

The J gene is TRBJ1-2, the V gene TRBV15; D is perhaps TRBD1 (5 bases). The length of the CDR3 is 14 residues. The germline V gene has CDR1 LNHNV and CDR2 YYDKDF (reference sequence). The V and J ends lost 3 bases and 5 bases respectively, with 13 bases between them. The chain's CDR3 is CATSRGTEPYGYTF. The CDR3 region has the DNA TGTGCCACCAGCAGGGGGACGGAACCTTATGGCTACACCTTC.

The genes are TRBV6-1 and TRBJ2-1; D might be TRBD1 (5 bases). CDR3 length: 14 amino acids. Deletions cut 2 bases from V and 9 bases from J, with 14 bases between. Germline V gene lookup returns CDR1 MNHNS and CDR2 SASEGT. The CDR3 bases are TGTGCCAGCAGTGAACGTCAGGGTTGGAGTGAGCAGTTCTTC. It specifies CASSERQGWSEQFF.

CDR3 region: CASSLWVSGSYEQYF. As DNA, the CDR3 is TGTGCCAGCAGCTTATGGGTTAGCGGCTCCTACGAGCAGTACTTC. The chain joins TRBV11-2 to TRBJ2-7; maybe TRBD2 (6 bases). The CDR3 has 15 amino acids. V was pared by 2 bases and J by 0 bases, with 11 bases between. Germline assignment: CDR1 SGHAT and CDR2 FQNNGV.

The V and J genes are TRBV9 and TRBJ2-2, with 9 bases matching TRBD1. This CDR3 is 14 amino acids long. Germline lookup yields CDR1 SGDLS and CDR2 YYNGEE. The J segment lost 6 bases and the V segment lost 7 bases, leaving 7 bases of the junction unmatched. CDR3 bases: TGTGCCAGCCGTCGGACAGGGGCGGCCGGGGAGCTGTTTTTT. Its protein is CASRRTGAAGELFF.

This clone has a single count. The same CDR3 also results from other DNA sequences found in this sample. The chain has TRBV27 and TRBJ1-1; weak D call: TRBD1 (6 bases). Between the trimmed V and J ends, which lost 5 bases and 1 base, there was a span of 11 bases. Germline V CDR1 and CDR2: MNHEY, SMNVEV (reference sequence). This CDR3 contains 14 residues. The CDR3 nucleotides read TGTGCCAGCAGTCCAAGGACAGCGAACACTGAAGCTTTCTTT. This codes for CASSPRTANTEAFF.

The rearrangement uses TRBV2 and TRBJ2-1; D tentatively reads TRBD1 or TRBD2 (6 bases each). This CDR3 contains 13 residues. Deletions cut 0 bases from V and 9 bases from J, with 9 bases between. Germline-derived CDR1 and CDR2 are SNHLY and FYNNEI. Written as DNA, the CDR3 is TGTGCCAGCAGTGAAGCCAAGGGGGGTGAGCAGTTCTTC. It yields the protein CASSEAKGGEQFF.

To note about this clone: Other DNA sequences in the sample encode the same CDR3. The chain combines TRBV28 with TRBJ1-3; TRBD1 matches 7 bases. The CDR3 covers 13 residues. The junction had 2 bases not matched to a gene; V was cut back by 4 bases and J by 5 bases. CDR1 and CDR2 from the germline V gene are MDHEN and SYDVKM. The CDR3 loop is CASSYRGRNTIYF. The DNA of the CDR3 is TGTGCCAGCAGTTACAGGGGCAGAAACACCATATATTTT.

The V gene is TRBV7-2, the J gene TRBJ2-1; 9 positions agree with TRBD2. This CDR3 spans 16 amino acids. Germline loops: CDR1 SGHTA, CDR2 FQGNSA. J lost 8 bases, V lost 5 bases, and 13 bases had no gene match. The CDR3 is CASSVPRSGSLYEQFF. Written as DNA, the CDR3 is TGTGCCAGCAGCGTACCCCGTAGCGGGAGTTTGTATGAGCAGTTCTTC.

This chain joins TRBV9 and TRBJ2-7; TRBD2 agrees at 7 bases. This CDR3 contains 14 residues. Per the germline V gene, CDR1 is SGDLS and CDR2 is YYNGEE. V lost 0 bases, J lost 6 bases, and 6 bases stayed unmatched. The CDR3 is CASSVVREYFEQYF. The CDR3, as DNA: TGTGCCAGCAGCGTAGTGCGGGAGTATTTCGAGCAGTACTTC.

The J gene is TRBJ2-1, the V gene TRBV7-9; D not certain. Trimming shortened V by 4 bases and J by 10 bases, and 14 bases separated the two germline ends. The CDR3 spans 13 residues. Per the germline V gene, CDR1 is SEHNR and CDR2 is FQNEAQ (reference sequence). The CDR3 region is CASSSRLGQEQFF. CDR3 nucleotides: TGTGCCAGCAGCTCGCGGCTAGGTCAGGAGCAGTTCTTC. Together with reference TRBV7-9 and TRBJ2-1, the CDR3 gives the full variable domain: DTGVSQNPRHKITKRGQNVTFRCDPISEHNRLYWYRQTLGQGPEFLTYFQNEAQLEKSRLLSDRFSAERPKGSFSTLEIQRTEQGDSAMYLCASSSRLGQEQFFGPGTRLTVL.